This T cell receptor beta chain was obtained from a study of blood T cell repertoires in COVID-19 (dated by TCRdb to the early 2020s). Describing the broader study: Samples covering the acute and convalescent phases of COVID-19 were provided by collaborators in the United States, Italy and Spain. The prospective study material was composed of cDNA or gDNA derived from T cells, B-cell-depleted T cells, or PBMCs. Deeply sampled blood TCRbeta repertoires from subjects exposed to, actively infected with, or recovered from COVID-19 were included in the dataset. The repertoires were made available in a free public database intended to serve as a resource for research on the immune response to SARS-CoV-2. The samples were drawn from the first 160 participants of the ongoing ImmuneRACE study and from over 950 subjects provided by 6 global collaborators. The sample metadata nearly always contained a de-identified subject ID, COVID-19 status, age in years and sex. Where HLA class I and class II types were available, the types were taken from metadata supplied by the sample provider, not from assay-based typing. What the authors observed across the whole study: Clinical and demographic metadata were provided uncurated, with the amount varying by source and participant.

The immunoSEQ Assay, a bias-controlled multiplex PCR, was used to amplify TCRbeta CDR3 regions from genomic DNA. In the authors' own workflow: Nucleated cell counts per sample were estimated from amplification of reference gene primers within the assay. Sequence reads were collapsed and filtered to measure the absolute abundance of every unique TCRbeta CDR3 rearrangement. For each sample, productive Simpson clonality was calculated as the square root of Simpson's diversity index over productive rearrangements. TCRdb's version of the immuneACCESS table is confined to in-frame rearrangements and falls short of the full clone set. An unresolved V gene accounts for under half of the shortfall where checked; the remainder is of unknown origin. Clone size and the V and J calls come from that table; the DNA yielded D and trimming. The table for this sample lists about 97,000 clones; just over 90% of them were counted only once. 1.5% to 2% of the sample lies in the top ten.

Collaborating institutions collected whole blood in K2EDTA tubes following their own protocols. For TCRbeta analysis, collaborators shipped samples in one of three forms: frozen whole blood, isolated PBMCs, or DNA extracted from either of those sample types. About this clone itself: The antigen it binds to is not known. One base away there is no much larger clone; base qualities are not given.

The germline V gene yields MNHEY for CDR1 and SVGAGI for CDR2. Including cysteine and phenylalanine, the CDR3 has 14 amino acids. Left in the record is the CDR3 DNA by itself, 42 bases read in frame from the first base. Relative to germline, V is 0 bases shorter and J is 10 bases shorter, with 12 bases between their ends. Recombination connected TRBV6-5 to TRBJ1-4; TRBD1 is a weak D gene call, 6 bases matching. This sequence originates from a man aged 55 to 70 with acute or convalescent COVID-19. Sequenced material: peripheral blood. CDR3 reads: CASSYSTGEGKLFF. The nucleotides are TGTGCCAGCAGTTACTCGACAGGAGAGGGAAAACTGTTTTTT.